This is a list of T cell receptor beta chains from one sample in a study of T cell repertoires in cytomegalovirus infection. Via MiXCR, TCRdb re-called the reads, giving one row per CDR3 protein. The sample holds around 210,000 distinct CDR3 sequences; under 8.5% are singletons and the top ten take around 6.9%. The source material was PBMCs. Source of these receptors: a human donor in good health (CMV status not recorded). Some clones in this sample may be carry-over from other donors' samples. Each CDR3 is given with its conserved first and last residue. The size of a clone is reported for some rows only, either as once, few or many, or as a class for expanded clones.

V | size | CDR3
TRBV11-2 | many | CASSLGERGETQYF
TRBV2 | - | CASSALQFNSPLHF
TRBV7-2 | many | CASSQVGQLKPYEQYF
TRBV5-1 | - | CASSSRTEADTEAFF
TRBV20-1 | many | CSASTGTGAYEQYF
TRBV14 | many | CASSLTGSRGTEAFF
TRBV10-3 | many | CAISGNRDTEAFF
TRBV12-3/TRBV12-4 | many | CASNMGPLNQPQHF
TRBV5-6 | many | CASSSIYRGHNYGYTF
TRBV4-2 | many | CASSQDRSGGAYEQYF
TRBV18 | many | CASSGRTTNTGELFF
TRBV7-8 | many | CASRLRGMVNSPLHF
TRBV2 | many | CASSPGLTETDTQYF
TRBV2 | many | CASSLPGQASSYNEQFF
TRBV7-9 | many | CASSLRSHNTEAFF
TRBV6-2/TRBV6-3 | many | CASRSGGGLSNQPQHF
TRBV6-6 | - | CASSYPVRDDYQPQHF
TRBV20-1 | few | CSARSPDTQYF
TRBV10-3 | many | CAISEGQYEAFF
TRBV20-1 | many | CSASASNTEAFF
TRBV7-9 | many | CASSLAGRGYTF
TRBV7-8 | many | CASSLNIFGTLFF
TRBV6-2/TRBV6-3 | many | CASSALMGAIGTEAFF
TRBV29-1 | - | CSVGLRQANEKLFF
TRBV7-2 | many | CASSLVAGEIQYF
TRBV20-1 | many | CSALTGTRSYNEQFF
TRBV6-5 | many | CASSYKGPNYSNQPQHF